A selection of T cell receptor beta chains follows, all from one sample in a study of regulatory and conventional T cells in RAG deficiency. TCRdb keeps only in-frame clones here, not all; method: immunoSEQ multiplex PCR. The sample consists of 25,000 to 35,000 clones, around 89% of them appearing once. This sample was also put to use in a study of regulatory T cells.

The sequenced sample consisted of CD8+ T cells sorted from blood. The receptors stem from a human donor in good health. Both conserved end residues are part of each CDR3. D genes are given only for firm matches. Some rows have no size entry. The others give once, few or many, or a class for an expanded clone.

>.|TRBJ2-2|TRBV9|.
CASSVSPALNTGELFF
TGTGCCAGCAGCGTTAGTCCAGCCCTAAACACCGGGGAGCTGTTTTTT
>TRBD1|TRBJ2-5|TRBV7-9|once
CASRPDRVEETQYF
TGTGCCAGCAGACCGGACAGGGTCGAAGAGACCCAGTACTTC
>.|TRBJ1-5|TRBV9|once
CASSVGGGNQPQHF
TGTGCCAGCAGCGTAGGTGGAGGGAATCAGCCCCAGCATTTT
>TRBD2|TRBJ2-3|TRBV6-1|.
CASSLGLGLADTQYF
TGTGCCAGCAGTTTGGGCCTTGGACTAGCAGATACGCAGTATTTT
>TRBD1|TRBJ1-5|TRBV5-8|.
CASSLAPGGVQPQHF
TGTGCCAGCAGCTTGGCCCCAGGGGGCGTTCAGCCCCAGCATTTT
>TRBD2|TRBJ2-1|TRBV27|.
CASSLWGTSHEQFF
TGTGCCAGCAGTTTATGGGGGACTAGCCATGAGCAGTTCTTC
>.|TRBJ2-4|TRBV27|.
CASRPRGGGKNIQYF
TGTGCCAGCAGACCCAGAGGGGGGGGCAAAAACATTCAGTACTTC
>TRBD2|TRBJ2-1|TRBV6-6|.
CASSFSREGLYNEQFF
TGTGCCAGCAGTTTCAGTCGGGAGGGTCTCTACAATGAGCAGTTCTTC
>.|TRBJ2-1|TRBV12-2|once
CASRPTPGGGWEDNEQFF
TGTGCAAGTCGCCCCACTCCCGGGGGGGGTTGGGAGGACAATGAGCAGTTCTTC
>.|TRBJ2-7|TRBV11-2|.
CASAPLRDTTYEQYF
TGTGCCAGCGCGCCCCTGAGGGACACGACCTACGAGCAGTACTTC
>.|TRBJ1-1|TRBV29-1|.
CSVDTGWGDTEAFF
TGCAGCGTTGACACGGGTTGGGGAGACACTGAAGCTTTCTTT
>.|TRBJ1-5|TRBV15|once
CATSRDISDSLNQPQHF
TGTGCCACCAGCAGAGATATCTCGGACAGCTTAAATCAGCCCCAGCATTTT
>TRBD1|TRBJ1-2|TRBV6-5|.
CASSMGQGSYGYTF
TGTGCCAGCAGCATGGGACAGGGGAGCTATGGCTACACCTTC
>.|TRBJ2-7|TRBV5-8|.
CASSLEGVNSYEQYF
TGTGCCAGCAGCTTGGAAGGGGTAAACTCCTACGAGCAGTACTTC
>.|TRBJ2-1|TRBV9|.
CASSVVHNEQFF
TGTGCCAGCAGCGTAGTGCACAATGAGCAGTTCTTC
>.|TRBJ2-1|TRBV18|.
CASSPPEWARAHNEQFF
TGTGCCAGCTCACCACCCGAGTGGGCTCGGGCCCACAATGAGCAGTTCTTC
>.|TRBJ1-4|TRBV6-5|.
CASLGSTNEKLFF
TGTGCCAGCCTAGGATCAACTAATGAAAAACTGTTTTTT
>.|TRBJ2-5|TRBV30|.
CAGASGSLQETQYF
TGTGCCGGGGCCTCGGGCAGCCTTCAAGAGACCCAGTACTTC
>TRBD1|TRBJ1-1|TRBV7-3|.
CASSSGTGMNTEAFF
TGTGCCAGCAGTTCAGGGACAGGGATGAACACTGAAGCTTTCTTT
>.|TRBJ2-7|TRBV9|.
CTSSPGDISYEQYF
TGTACCAGCAGCCCTGGGGACATCTCCTACGAGCAGTACTTC
>.|TRBJ2-1|TRBV6-1|.
CASSDSAEQFF
TGTGCCAGCAGTGATTCAGCTGAGCAGTTCTTC
>.|TRBJ2-2|TRBV5-4|.
CASSLWQGTTGELFF
TGTGCCAGCAGCCTCTGGCAGGGAACCACCGGGGAGCTGTTTTTT
>.|TRBJ2-2|TRBV12-5|once
CASGLRDTNTGELFF
TGTGCTAGTGGTTTGCGGGACACCAACACCGGGGAGCTGTTTTTT
>.|TRBJ2-1|TRBV6-6|.
CASSEGNEQFF
TGTGCCAGCAGCGAGGGGAATGAGCAGTTCTTC
>.|TRBJ1-2|TRBV7-9|large
CASSSPGGADYGYTF
TGTGCCAGCAGCTCCCCTGGGGGGGCGGACTATGGCTACACCTTC
>TRBD1|TRBJ1-2|TRBV9|.
CASSVAGEGASHYGYTF
TGTGCCAGCAGCGTAGCGGGGGAGGGGGCGTCACACTATGGCTACACCTTC
>TRBD1|TRBJ2-7|TRBV28|.
CASSFRDRGVYEQYF
TGTGCCAGCAGTTTTCGGGACAGGGGGGTCTACGAGCAGTACTTC
>.|TRBJ2-5|TRBV28|.
CASSLVGVYHPKIQETQYF
TGTGCCAGCAGTTTAGTCGGCGTATATCACCCGAAAATACAAGAGACCCAGTACTTC
>.|TRBJ1-1|TRBV7-9|.
CASSFGLGNTEAFF
TGTGCCAGCAGCTTTGGATTGGGAAACACTGAAGCTTTCTTT
>TRBD1|TRBJ2-7|TRBV7-2|.
CASSLGRTGYYEQYF
TGTGCCAGCAGCTTAGGACGGACAGGGTACTACGAGCAGTACTTC
>TRBD2|TRBJ2-3|TRBV11-2|.
CASSLGEGWRDTQYF
TGTGCCAGCAGCTTAGGGGAGGGGTGGAGGGATACGCAGTATTTT
>.|TRBJ2-7|TRBV5-6|.
CASSFRVTLGDEQYF
TGTGCCAGCAGCTTTCGGGTCACTTTAGGGGACGAGCAGTACTTC
>.|TRBJ2-7|TRBV9|.
CASSVDGSHGEQYF
TGTGCCAGCAGCGTAGACGGTAGTCACGGCGAGCAGTACTTC
>.|TRBJ2-7|TRBV27|.
CASSSIPTSHYEQYF
TGTGCCAGCAGTTCAATCCCGACAAGCCACTACGAGCAGTACTTC
>.|TRBJ1-5|TRBV25-1|.
CASSEFGSHQPQHF
TGTGCCAGCAGTGAATTCGGCAGTCATCAGCCCCAGCATTTT
>TRBD1|TRBJ1-1|TRBV6-1|.
CASSRPGGTEAFF
TGTGCCAGCAGCCGACCAGGGGGCACTGAAGCTTTCTTT
>.|TRBJ1-2|TRBV18|.
CASSSEYGYTF
TGTGCCAGCTCCTCGGAGTATGGCTACACCTTC
>TRBD2|TRBJ2-7|TRBV6-9|few
CASSYTAGVPTKQYF
TGTGCCAGCAGTTACACCGCGGGAGTGCCTACGAAGCAGTACTTC
>.|TRBJ2-7|TRBV5-6|few
CASSLRGRENYEQYF
TGTGCCAGCAGCTTGCGGGGACGAGAGAACTACGAGCAGTACTTC
>.|TRBJ2-7|TRBV7-6|.
CASSLSAGSYEQYF
TGTGCCAGCAGCTTAAGCGCCGGATCCTACGAGCAGTACTTC
>.|TRBJ2-7|TRBV20-1|.
CSVIEGEQYF
TGCAGTGTTATCGAGGGGGAGCAGTACTTC
>.|TRBJ1-1|TRBV6-5|.
CASSYRTVNTEAFF
TGTGCCAGCAGTTACCGGACAGTTAACACTGAAGCTTTCTTT
>TRBD1|TRBJ1-6|TRBV5-1|.
CASSLTGGGSPLHF
TGCGCCAGCAGCTTGACAGGGGGAGGGTCACCCCTCCACTTT
>TRBD2|TRBJ2-1|TRBV5-1|few
CASSLGAGDYNEQFF
TGCGCCAGCAGCTTGGGGGCGGGGGACTACAATGAGCAGTTCTTC
>.|TRBJ2-1|TRBV4-1|.
CASSQVEWLGGDNEQFF
TGCGCCAGCAGCCAAGTTGAGTGGCTGGGGGGTGATAATGAGCAGTTCTTC
>.|TRBJ1-2|TRBV5-6|.
CASSPGQFGYTF
TGTGCCAGCAGCCCCGGACAGTTTGGCTACACCTTC
>TRBD2|TRBJ2-7|TRBV7-8|.
CASSLSGAGEVSYEQYF
TGTGCCAGCAGCTTAAGTGGGGCGGGAGAGGTTTCCTACGAGCAGTACTTC
>TRBD1|TRBJ2-7|TRBV19|.
CASRDRASYEQYF
TGTGCCAGTAGGGACAGGGCGTCCTACGAGCAGTACTTC
>.|TRBJ1-5|TRBV28|.
CASTNGPDNQPQHF
TGTGCCAGCACCAACGGTCCAGATAATCAGCCCCAGCATTTT
>.|TRBJ1-4|TRBV2|.
CASESPATNEKLFF
TGTGCCAGCGAATCCCCCGCAACTAATGAAAAACTGTTTTTT
>TRBD1|TRBJ1-1|TRBV5-4|.
CASSPGTGNTEAFF
TGTGCCAGCAGCCCGGGGACAGGCAACACTGAAGCTTTCTTT
>.|TRBJ2-7|TRBV7-9|once
CASSSRGNIREQYF
TGTGCCAGCAGCTCCAGGGGTAATATACGGGAGCAGTACTTC
>TRBD1|TRBJ2-1|TRBV5-4|.
CASRLDREMSEQFF
TGTGCCAGCAGGTTGGACAGGGAAATGAGTGAGCAGTTCTTC